This is a list of T cell receptor beta chains from one sample in a study of regulatory T cells in long-lasting Graves disease. MiXCR, run by TCRdb on the multiplex PCR reads, gives a single entry per CDR3 protein. The repertoire has around 500,000 distinct CDR3 sequences, roughly 12% of them found once; the top ten carry 8% to 10%. These records were also assigned to another study, of T cells in Graves' hyperthyroidism and ophthalmopathy.

The input for sequencing was peripheral blood mononuclear cells (PBMCs), taken at new diagnosis, from a patient treated with antithyroid drugs. These receptors came from a man aged 25 to 40 with Graves disease. CDR3s include the opening cysteine and the closing phenylalanine or tryptophan. D genes are given only for firm matches. Clone size appears in some rows only: once, few, many, or a class for an expanded clone.

d_call j_call v_call clone_size cdr3_aa cdr3_nt
NA TRBJ1-4 TRBV7-2 many CASSPRGETGNEKLFF TGTGCCAGCAGCCCCAGGGGCGAGACAGGAAATGAAAAACTGTTTTTT
TRBD1 TRBJ1-5 TRBV29-1 many CSVTGTGNGNQPQHF TGCAGCGTTACCGGGACAGGGAACGGGAATCAGCCCCAGCATTTT
NA TRBJ2-2 TRBV7-7 few CASSPLRGSIVGELFF TGTGCTAGCAGCCCTCTCCGGGGCTCCATAGTTGGGGAGCTGTTTTTT
TRBD2 TRBJ2-2 TRBV6-4 few CASSDPGTSAHEGGELFF TGTGCCAGCAGTGACCCCGGGACTAGCGCCCATGAGGGCGGGGAGCTGTTTTTT
NA TRBJ1-2 TRBV5-1 many CASSFLDGNGYTF TGCGCCAGCAGCTTCTTGGACGGTAATGGCTACACCTTC
TRBD2 TRBJ2-7 TRBV10-2 few CASSDLSGKDGYEQYF TGCGCCAGCAGTGACCTTAGCGGGAAAGATGGCTACGAGCAGTACTTC
TRBD1 TRBJ2-5 TRBV6-1 many CASSEGTGGVGETQYF TGTGCCAGCAGTGAAGGGACAGGGGGCGTCGGGGAGACCCAGTACTTC
NA TRBJ2-5 TRBV20-1 few CSADDSQETQYF TGCAGTGCAGATGACAGCCAAGAGACCCAGTACTTC
TRBD2 TRBJ2-1 TRBV27 NA CASSLSAGLAGTEQFF TGTGCCAGCAGTTTATCCGCGGGACTAGCAGGAACCGAGCAGTTCTTC
NA TRBJ2-1 TRBV4-2 NA CASSHRELHNEQFF TGTGCCAGCAGCCACCGGGAACTTCACAATGAGCAGTTCTTC
TRBD2 TRBJ2-1 TRBV5-1 few CASSPGSGSGNEQFF TGCGCCAGCAGTCCTGGTAGCGGGAGCGGAAATGAGCAGTTCTTC
NA TRBJ1-4 TRBV11-2 NA CASSVLATNEKLFF TGTGCCAGCAGCGTATTAGCAACTAATGAAAAACTGTTTTTT
NA TRBJ1-6 TRBV9 NA CASSASTSYNSPLHF TGTGCCAGCAGCGCCTCGACATCCTATAATTCACCCCTCCACTTT
TRBD1 TRBJ2-1 TRBV5-6 few CASSLGQAYDPTFF TGTGCCAGCAGCCTGGGACAGGCCTACGACCCGACGTTCTTC
NA TRBJ2-1 TRBV13 many CASSPSPKNEQFF TGTGCCAGCAGCCCATCTCCCAAGAATGAGCAGTTCTTC
NA TRBJ1-1 TRBV4-1 NA CASSQWVGSTEAFF TGCGCCAGCAGCCAATGGGTAGGTAGCACTGAAGCTTTCTTT
NA TRBJ2-5 TRBV20-1 many CSAPQREATETQYF TGCAGTGCTCCTCAAAGGGAGGCGACGGAGACCCAGTACTTC
NA TRBJ1-5 TRBV20-1 many CSARAPREIQPQHF TGCAGTGCTAGAGCCCCCAGAGAGATCCAGCCCCAGCATTTT
NA TRBJ2-7 TRBV11-2 NA CASTASGTLTGEQYF TGTGCCAGCACCGCCTCCGGGACTCTTACTGGTGAGCAGTACTTC
NA TRBJ2-7 TRBV28 many CASYPARLLSSYEQYF TGTGCCAGCTACCCTGCAAGGCTTCTTAGCTCCTACGAGCAGTACTTC
NA TRBJ2-3 TRBV27 NA CASNSVGRTDTQYF TGTGCCAGCAACTCGGTGGGGCGCACAGATACGCAGTATTTT
NA TRBJ2-7 TRBV5-1 many CASSWGGEGYEQYF TGCGCCAGCAGCTGGGGGGGCGAGGGCTACGAGCAGTACTTC
TRBD2 TRBJ2-3 TRBV10-3 many CAISESSGRFGYTQYF TGTGCCATCAGTGAGTCTAGCGGGAGGTTTGGTTATACGCAGTATTTT
NA TRBJ2-7 TRBV7-2 NA CASSASGRTYEQYF TGTGCCAGCAGTGCGAGCGGAAGAACCTACGAGCAGTACTTC
NA TRBJ1-6 TRBV20-1 NA CSARGEIFSPLHF TGCAGTGCTAGGGGAGAAATATTTTCACCCCTCCACTTT
TRBD2 TRBJ2-7 TRBV6-5 NA CASSYRTTSGRYEQYF TGTGCCAGCAGTTACCGAACGACTAGCGGGAGATACGAGCAGTACTTC
NA TRBJ1-2 TRBV30 NA CAWSVGRGGLYGYTF TGTGCCTGGAGTGTAGGCCGGGGGGGCCTCTATGGCTACACCTTC
NA TRBJ2-1 TRBV29-1 many CSVDRLDSHEQFF TGCAGCGTTGATAGACTAGATAGTCATGAGCAGTTCTTC
NA TRBJ1-6 TRBV19 NA CASSTPGTVNSPLHF TGTGCCAGTAGTACCCCCGGGACGGTGAATTCACCCCTCCACTTT
TRBD2 TRBJ2-5 TRBV5-4 NA CASSPGPGGGEETQYF TGTGCCAGCAGCCCTGGTCCGGGAGGGGGAGAAGAGACCCAGTACTTC
NA TRBJ2-5 TRBV5-4 NA CASSFRLPAETQYF TGTGCCAGCAGCTTTCGGCTGCCGGCGGAGACCCAGTACTTC
TRBD2 TRBJ2-7 TRBV20-1 NA CSARDHRSSGTYEQYF TGCAGTGCTAGAGATCATCGGTCTAGCGGGACCTACGAGCAGTACTTC
NA TRBJ1-3 TRBV7-8 many CASAGSATIYF TGTGCCAGCGCGGGCAGTGCCACCATATATTTT
NA TRBJ2-5 TRBV25-1 few CASSRGDGETQYF TGTGCCAGCAGCCGAGGGGACGGGGAGACCCAGTACTTC
NA TRBJ2-3 TRBV5-1 many CASSLTGTPDTQYF TGTGCCAGCAGCCTCACAGGGACTCCAGATACGCAGTATTTT
NA TRBJ1-4 TRBV29-1 many CSAAGAATNEKLFF TGCAGCGCCGCGGGGGCCGCAACTAATGAAAAACTGTTTTTT
TRBD1 TRBJ2-2 TRBV2 many CASKPWTGGAGGELFF TGTGCCAGCAAACCATGGACAGGGGGCGCCGGCGGGGAGCTGTTTTTT
NA TRBJ2-1 TRBV7-6 many CASSFGPGSYNEQFF TGTGCCAGCAGCTTCGGTCCTGGCTCCTACAATGAGCAGTTCTTC
NA TRBJ1-3 TRBV3-1 NA CASSQTPGGGNTIYF TGTGCCAGCAGCCAAACCCCCGGCGGTGGAAACACCATATATTTT
NA TRBJ2-7 TRBV10-2 few CATKTASYEQYF TGCGCCACCAAGACAGCCTCCTACGAGCAGTACTTC
NA TRBJ2-1 TRBV2 many CASMGGSSYNEQFF TGTGCCAGCATGGGGGGCAGCTCCTACAATGAGCAGTTCTTC
TRBD1 TRBJ1-2 TRBV7-9 NA CASSGQAGGDGYTF TGTGCCAGCAGCGGCCAAGCAGGGGGCGATGGCTACACCTTC
TRBD1 TRBJ1-1 TRBV7-9 many CASSLRRPGTGVNTEAFF TGTGCCAGCAGCCTCCGACGCCCCGGGACAGGGGTGAACACTGAAGCTTTCTTT
TRBD1 TRBJ2-3 TRBV2 NA CASSPTGRTQYF TGTGCCAGCTCACCGACAGGGCGAACGCAGTATTTT
NA TRBJ1-3 TRBV12-3/TRBV12-4 many CASKIGAFGNTIYF TGTGCCAGCAAGATTGGGGCTTTTGGAAACACCATATATTTT
NA TRBJ2-7 TRBV19 few CASSSLPGPWEQYF TGTGCCAGTAGTTCACTACCGGGGCCTTGGGAGCAGTACTTC
NA TRBJ1-5 TRBV2 many CASREISNQPQHF TGTGCCAGCAGGGAAATTAGCAATCAGCCCCAGCATTTT
TRBD1 TRBJ2-3 TRBV5-1 NA CASSREQGARADTQYF TGCGCCAGCAGCCGAGAACAGGGGGCGCGTGCAGATACGCAGTATTTT
NA TRBJ1-5 TRBV6-1 many CASSGEGLTPPQHF TGTGCCAGCAGTGGCGAAGGATTGACGCCACCCCAGCATTTT
NA TRBJ1-2 TRBV27 many CASSLSGPSPGYGYTF TGTGCCAGCAGTTTGTCAGGACCCTCGCCGGGCTATGGCTACACCTTC
NA TRBJ2-1 TRBV28 many CASTTMRNEQFF TGTGCCAGCACTACAATGAGAAATGAGCAGTTCTTC
NA TRBJ2-3 TRBV24-1 many CATSDLRAEATDTQYF TGTGCCACCAGTGATTTGAGGGCAGAGGCCACAGATACGCAGTATTTT
TRBD2 TRBJ2-4 TRBV20-1 many CSASFREGAKNIQYF TGCAGTGCTAGTTTTCGGGAGGGCGCCAAAAACATTCAGTACTTC
TRBD1 TRBJ2-7 TRBV5-1 few CASSLDQGALEQYF TGCGCCAGCAGCTTGGACCAGGGGGCGCTCGAGCAGTACTTC
TRBD1 TRBJ2-2 TRBV5-1 NA CASSSLGRGYTGELFF TGCGCCAGCAGTTCCCTAGGCAGGGGGTACACCGGGGAGCTGTTTTTT
NA TRBJ2-7 TRBV27 NA CASSLAGQFTYEQYF TGTGCCAGCAGTTTGGCCGGACAGTTCACCTACGAGCAGTACTTC
TRBD1 TRBJ1-2 TRBV9 many CASSVRDRSGNTF TGTGCCAGCAGCGTAAGGGACAGGTCCGGCAACACCTTC
NA TRBJ2-1 TRBV20-1 many CSAPGWNEQFF TGCAGTGCTCCTGGTTGGAATGAGCAGTTCTTC
NA TRBJ1-2 TRBV19 many CASSFPNYGYTF TGTGCCAGTAGTTTCCCGAACTATGGCTACACCTTC
TRBD1 TRBJ1-1 TRBV9 NA CASSTGTGESTEAFF TGTGCCAGCAGCACAGGGACAGGGGAAAGCACTGAAGCTTTCTTT